Listed here are 29 T cell receptor beta chains from one sample, sequenced in a study of blood T cell repertoires in COVID-19. Data came from immunoSEQ multiplex PCR; TCRdb stores just in-frame clones and leaves some out. Among roughly 410,000 clones listed, around 92% were seen once. The sample comprised peripheral blood. The receptor set was obtained from a man in his forties with acute or convalescent COVID-19.

This chain uses TRBV7-2 with TRBJ2-1, with D possibly matching TRBD1 (6 bases). From germline, CDR1 is SGHTA and CDR2 FQGNSA. CDR3 size: 15 residues. V shed 2 bases and J shed 0 bases, with 8 bases lying between them. The CDR3 reads CASSLQQGSYNEQFF. As DNA, the CDR3 is TGTGCCAGCAGCTTACAACAGGGCTCCTACAATGAGCAGTTCTTC.

V is TRBV10-3 and J is TRBJ2-2, with D unresolved. Looked up from germline, CDR1 is ENHRY and CDR2 is SYGVKD. Trimming stripped 2 bases from V and 1 base from J, with 14 bases between. The CDR3 loop spans 17 amino acids. The CDR3 spells CAISETLNTENTGELFF. The DNA of the CDR3 is TGTGCCATCAGTGAGACCCTTAATACAGAGAACACCGGGGAGCTGTTTTTT.

J is TRBJ2-7 and V is TRBV7-9, with TRBD1 matching 8 bases. The ends lost 3 bases at V and 3 bases at J; junction bases unmatched: 4. The CDR3 extends over 14 amino acids. The germline CDR1 and CDR2 sequences are SEHNR and FQNEAQ (reference sequence). CDR3 region: CASSFDRGGYEQYF. The CDR3 nucleotides read TGTGCCAGCAGCTTCGACAGGGGAGGCTACGAGCAGTACTTC. Complete variable domain (other parts from reference TRBV7-9 and TRBJ2-7): DTGVSQNPRHKITKRGQNVTFRCDPISEHNRLYWYRQTLGQGPEFLTYFQNEAQLEKSRLLSDRFSAERPKGSFSTLEIQRTEQGDSAMYLCASSFDRGGYEQYFGPGTRLTVT.

The chain links TRBV6-5 to TRBJ2-2; a weak D match, TRBD2 (5 bases). V lost 4 bases, J lost 7 bases, and 19 bases lay in between. CDR3 length: 16 amino acids. Germline V gives CDR1 MNHEY, CDR2 SVGAGI. The CDR3 here is CASSSGSAAWIGELFF. The CDR3 coding sequence is TGTGCCAGCAGTTCGGGATCCGCCGCGTGGATCGGGGAGCTGTTTTTT.

CDR3 sequence: CASSGSGLQPQHF. The CDR3 coding sequence is TGTGCCAGCAGCGGGTCGGGATTACAGCCCCAGCATTTT. The gene calls are TRBV9 and TRBJ1-5; D uncertain. This CDR3 is 13 amino acids long. Germline CDR1 SGDLS, CDR2 YYNGEE. The V and J ends lost 3 bases and 7 bases respectively, with 11 bases between them.

V usage is TRBV6-5 and J usage is TRBJ1-2; 8 positions agree with TRBD1. CDR1 is MNHEY and CDR2 is SVGAGI in the germline V gene. V gave up 0 bases and J gave up 5 bases; unmatched junction bases: 8. This CDR3 comprises 16 residues. CDR3 nucleotides: TGTGCCAGCAGTTACTCGTTGGCAGGGGGCGCGTATGGCTACACCTTC. It codes for CASSYSLAGGAYGYTF.

This chain links TRBV5-6 with TRBJ2-3, with D tentatively TRBD1 (6 bases). The CDR3 covers 15 residues. The germline V gene has CDR1 SGHDT and CDR2 YYEEEE. V was cut by 0 bases and J by 1 base, with 9 bases left in between. The CDR3 protein is CASSLAGAGTDTQYF. For the CDR3, the DNA is TGTGCCAGCAGCTTGGCAGGGGCCGGCACAGATACGCAGTATTTT.

The V and J genes are TRBV6-5 and TRBJ1-2, with TRBD1 as a possible D gene (6 bases). V was clipped by 5 bases and J by 7 bases, with 11 bases between them. The CDR3 loop spans 12 amino acids. Germline CDR1 is MNHEY and CDR2 is SVGAGI. The CDR3 sequence is CASSPQGSGYTF. CDR3 sequence (DNA): TGTGCCAGCAGTCCACAGGGTTCTGGCTACACCTTC.

Here the CDR3 DNA reads TGTGCCAGCAGCAAAGACAGGGAGCACTTCCAAGAGACCCAGTACTTC. It is translated as CASSKDREHFQETQYF. This sequence joins TRBV6-2 or TRBV6-3 and TRBJ2-5; 7 bases are a match to TRBD1. This CDR3 comprises 16 residues. The J segment lost 1 base and the V segment lost 6 bases, leaving 11 bases of the junction unmatched. Germline V gives CDR1 MNHEY, CDR2 SVGEGT.

CDR3 coding DNA: TGTGCCAGCAGTGAAGGTTTCAGCTCCTACGAGCAGTACTTC. It encodes CASSEGFSSYEQYF. V is TRBV2 and J is TRBJ2-7; no clear D. Germline lookup yields CDR1 SNHLY and CDR2 FYNNEI. This CDR3 region has 14 residues. Trimming pared 1 base from V and 0 bases from J, leaving 7 bases between.

This clone was detected once. The chain joins TRBV27 to TRBJ1-1, with D uncertain. The CDR3 length is 13 residues. Per the germline V gene, CDR1 is MNHEY and CDR2 is SMNVEV (reference sequence). V gave up 6 bases and J gave up 7 bases, with 15 bases separating them. The CDR3 DNA follows: TGTGCCAGCAGAGCTCAGACACACCGTGAAGCTTTCTTT. This encodes CASRAQTHREAFF.

This chain connects TRBV6-5 to TRBJ2-1; possible D gene TRBD1, 5 bases. This CDR3 contains 12 residues. V lost 5 bases and J 7 bases, leaving 9 bases between the germline ends. Germline V lookup: CDR1 MNHEY, CDR2 SVGAGI. The CDR3: CASSLQGNEQFF. The DNA for the CDR3 is TGTGCCAGCAGTCTCCAGGGAAATGAGCAGTTCTTC.

There are a few counts of this clone. The chain employs TRBV7-9 and TRBJ1-1, with 8 bases fitting TRBD1. Germline V CDR1 and CDR2: SEHNR, FQNEAQ (reference sequence). The CDR3 contains 12 residues. V trimming: 4 bases; J trimming: 6 bases; junction bases outside the gene matches: 1. CDR3 residues: CASSWTGSEAFF. For the CDR3, the DNA is TGTGCCAGCAGCTGGACAGGGTCTGAAGCTTTCTTT.

The table lists this clone with a few counts. The chain links TRBV30 to TRBJ2-7; D perhaps matches TRBD1 (5 bases). Germline CDR1 is GTSNPN and CDR2 is SVGIG (reference sequence). The CDR3 totals 11 residues. V dropped 3 bases and J dropped 6 bases, with 9 bases sitting between them. CDR3 in DNA: TGTGCCTGGAGCGCAGGGCGCGAGCAGTACTTC. Translated, it gives CAWSAGREQYF.

This clone was detected a few times. This chain links TRBV5-4 with TRBJ1-2; TRBD1 matches at 8 bases. V shed 5 bases and J 2 bases; nucleotides not matched to a gene: 5. Per the germline V gene, CDR1 is SGHNT and CDR2 is YYREEE (reference sequence). The CDR3 has 14 amino acids. CDR3 DNA: TGTGCCAGCAGAAGGTCAGGGGGCAACTATGGCTACACCTTC. It yields the protein CASRRSGGNYGYTF.

This clone occurred a few times. The chain combines TRBV2 with TRBJ1-2; maybe TRBD1 (6 bases). Trimming pared 5 bases from V and 4 bases from J, leaving 14 bases between. This CDR3 has 14 amino acids. The germline gives CDR1 SNHLY, CDR2 FYNNEI. This chain's CDR3 is CASSPGVGTYGYTF. CDR3 in DNA: TGTGCCAGCAGTCCAGGGGTGGGAACCTATGGCTACACCTTC.

This chain uses TRBV7-2 with TRBJ2-7; tentative D call: TRBD1 (5 bases). Germline V gene sequence: CDR1 SGHTA, CDR2 FQGNSA. There are 17 residues in the CDR3. The germline V and J ends were trimmed by 5 bases and 0 bases, with 20 bases remaining between them. The CDR3 DNA reads TGTGCCAGCAGCCCCTACCCTGGGGCTTTCGGCTCCTACGAGCAGTACTTC. It yields the protein CASSPYPGAFGSYEQYF.

The chain recombines TRBV27 with TRBJ1-2; D remains ambiguous. The V gene's germline CDR1 is MNHEY and CDR2 SMNVEV (reference sequence). V dropped 6 bases and J dropped 1 base, with 15 bases sitting between them. This CDR3 comprises 15 residues. The CDR3 coding sequence is TGTGCCAGCAGCCTATCGGGGATTCTTAACTATGGCTACACCTTC. This sequence encodes CASSLSGILNYGYTF.

This clone was counted once. This rearrangement joins TRBV13 to TRBJ1-2, with D perhaps matching TRBD1 (6 bases). The CDR3 contains 15 residues. Germline V lookup: CDR1 PRHDT, CDR2 FYEKMQ (reference sequence). V was cut by 5 bases and J by 4 bases, with 17 bases left in between. CDR3 nucleotides: TGTGCCAGCAGCCCCGGCGGGGGCGCGATCTATGGCTACACCTTC. Encoded protein: CASSPGGGAIYGYTF.

This clone has more than one count but fewer than ten. The gene calls are TRBV5-1 and TRBJ1-6; unclear D gene. The V end lost 1 base, the J end lost 7 bases, and 15 bases lay between the germline ends. There are 16 residues in the CDR3. From germline, CDR1 is SGHRS and CDR2 YFSETQ. CDR3 in DNA: TGCGCCAGCAGCTTGAACAGACCTATCCAAAATTCACCCCTCCACTTT. Amino acids: CASSLNRPIQNSPLHF.

V is TRBV30 and J is TRBJ1-5; perhaps TRBD1 as D (5 bases). This CDR3 has 14 residues. Germline lookup yields CDR1 GTSNPN and CDR2 SVGIG (reference sequence). V was trimmed by 2 bases and J by 3 bases, leaving 11 bases between them. In DNA, the CDR3 is TGTGCCTGGAGTATGGGGCTAACCAATCAGCCCCAGCATTTT. Encoded protein: CAWSMGLTNQPQHF.

The V call is TRBV6-5, the J call TRBJ2-7, with D possibly TRBD2 on 5 matching bases. The CDR3 sequence is 15 residues long. V was pared by 6 bases and J by 4 bases, with 19 bases between. The germline gives CDR1 MNHEY, CDR2 SVGAGI. The chain's CDR3 is CASSLQVAGLYEQYF. CDR3 sequence (DNA): TGTGCCAGCAGCCTCCAGGTGGCGGGTCTTTACGAGCAGTACTTC.

This chain links TRBV5-6 with TRBJ2-2; possible D gene TRBD2, 5 bases. V was shortened by 4 bases and J by 5 bases, with 9 bases between the two germline ends. Germline V gene lookup returns CDR1 SGHDT and CDR2 YYEEEE. The CDR3 has 13 residues. The CDR3: CASSMEETGELFF. The CDR3 DNA reads TGTGCCAGCAGCATGGAGGAGACCGGGGAGCTGTTTTTT.

This rearrangement joins TRBV5-1 to TRBJ2-5; 7 nucleotides line up with TRBD2. J was trimmed by 5 bases and V by 4 bases; bases with no gene match: 8. Germline CDR1 and CDR2: SGHRS and YFSETQ. The CDR3 length is 14 residues. CDR3 nucleotide sequence: TGCGCCAGCAGCGGGGCGGCGGGAGACGAGACCCAGTACTTC. Translation: CASSGAAGDETQYF.

The chain is built from TRBV4-3 and TRBJ1-1, with unresolved D. The CDR3 has 14 amino acids. Trimming shortened V by 1 base and J by 4 bases, and 10 bases separated the two germline ends. Germline lookup yields CDR1 LGHNA and CDR2 YSLEER. In nucleotides, the CDR3 is TGCGCCAGCAGCCAAGGGGGAGAGGCCACTGAAGCTTTCTTT. This translates into CASSQGGEATEAFF.

V and J are TRBV10-3 and TRBJ2-7; D perhaps matches TRBD1 (6 bases). Germline V gene lookup returns CDR1 ENHRY and CDR2 SYGVKD. V was clipped by 0 bases and J by 3 bases, with 15 bases between them. The CDR3 consists of 16 residues. The CDR3 protein is CAISESGDTGSYEQYF. CDR3 nucleotides: TGTGCCATCAGTGAGTCGGGCGATACAGGGAGCTACGAGCAGTACTTC.

The chain has TRBV4-3 and TRBJ2-4; TRBD2 is a possible D gene (5 bases). V lost 0 bases, J lost 0 bases, and 12 bases lay in between. CDR1 LGHNA and CDR2 YSLEER come from the germline V gene. The CDR3 runs 17 residues. CDR3 in amino acids: CASSQEGAPLAKNIQYF. The CDR3 DNA sequence: TGCGCCAGCAGCCAAGAGGGAGCCCCCCTAGCCAAAAACATTCAGTACTTC.

This clone was found many times. The chain has TRBV9 and TRBJ2-3; TRBD1 is a possible D gene (6 bases). The germline gives CDR1 SGDLS, CDR2 YYNGEE. This CDR3 has 14 residues. V dropped 3 bases and J dropped 5 bases, with 13 bases sitting between them. The CDR3 DNA reads TGTGCCAGCAGCGAGGCAGGGGAGTTAGATACGCAGTATTTT. Translation gives CASSEAGELDTQYF.

J is TRBJ1-3 and V is TRBV28; no definite D call. Germline CDR1 reads MDHEN; CDR2 reads SYDVKM. Trimming removed 2 bases at V and 0 bases at J, with 8 bases between. The CDR3 spans 15 residues. CDR3 region: CASSLQVISGNTIYF. CDR3 sequence (DNA): TGTGCCAGCAGTTTACAGGTGATCTCTGGAAACACCATATATTTT.